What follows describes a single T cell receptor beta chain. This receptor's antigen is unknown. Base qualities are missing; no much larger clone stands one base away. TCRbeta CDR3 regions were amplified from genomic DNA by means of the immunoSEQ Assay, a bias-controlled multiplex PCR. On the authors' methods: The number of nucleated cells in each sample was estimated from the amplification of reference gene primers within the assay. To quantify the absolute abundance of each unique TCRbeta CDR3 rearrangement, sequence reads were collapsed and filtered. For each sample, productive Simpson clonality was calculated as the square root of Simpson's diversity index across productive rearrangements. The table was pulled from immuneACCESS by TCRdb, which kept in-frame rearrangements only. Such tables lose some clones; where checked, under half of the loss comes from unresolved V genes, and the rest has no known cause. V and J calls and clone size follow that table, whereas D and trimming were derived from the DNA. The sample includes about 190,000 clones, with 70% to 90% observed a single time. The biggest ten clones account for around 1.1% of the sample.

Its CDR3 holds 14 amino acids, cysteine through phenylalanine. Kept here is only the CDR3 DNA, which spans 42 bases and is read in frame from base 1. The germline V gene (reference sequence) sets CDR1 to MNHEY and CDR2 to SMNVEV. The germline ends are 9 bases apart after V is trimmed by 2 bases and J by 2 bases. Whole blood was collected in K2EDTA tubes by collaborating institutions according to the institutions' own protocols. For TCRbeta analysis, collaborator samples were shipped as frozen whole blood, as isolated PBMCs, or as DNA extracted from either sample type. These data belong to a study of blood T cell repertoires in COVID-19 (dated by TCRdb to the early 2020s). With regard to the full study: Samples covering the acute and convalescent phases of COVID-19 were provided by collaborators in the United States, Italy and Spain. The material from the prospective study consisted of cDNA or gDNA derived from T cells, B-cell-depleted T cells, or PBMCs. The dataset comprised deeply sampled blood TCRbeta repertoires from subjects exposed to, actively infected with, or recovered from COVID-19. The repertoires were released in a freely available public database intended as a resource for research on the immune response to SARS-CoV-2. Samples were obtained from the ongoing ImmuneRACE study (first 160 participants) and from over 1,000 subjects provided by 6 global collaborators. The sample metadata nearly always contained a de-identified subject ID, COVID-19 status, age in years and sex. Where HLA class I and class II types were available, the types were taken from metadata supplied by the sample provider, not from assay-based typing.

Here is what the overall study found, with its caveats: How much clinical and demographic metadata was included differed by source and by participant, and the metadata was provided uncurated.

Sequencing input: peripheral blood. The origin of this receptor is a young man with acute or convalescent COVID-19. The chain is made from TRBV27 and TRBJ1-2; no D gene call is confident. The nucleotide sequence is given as TGTGCCAGCAGTTTAGGCAGGCCCAACTATGGCTACACCTTC. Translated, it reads CASSLGRPNYGYTF.